A single T cell receptor (beta chain) is shown here with its context. What this receptor recognizes is not known. There are no base qualities to consult, and no much larger clone falls within one base. The data stem from a study of blood T cell repertoires in COVID-19 (dated by TCRdb to about 2020). In the study overall: The collaborator samples originated in the United States, Italy and Spain and spanned the acute and convalescent phases of COVID-19. The material from the prospective study consisted of cDNA or gDNA derived from T cells, B-cell-depleted T cells, or PBMCs. The dataset comprised deeply sampled blood TCRbeta repertoires from subjects exposed to, actively infected with, or recovered from COVID-19. The repertoires were released in a freely available public database meant as a resource for research on the immune response to SARS-CoV-2. The samples were drawn from the first 160 participants of the ongoing ImmuneRACE study and from 1,254 subjects provided by 6 global collaborators. The sample metadata nearly always contained a de-identified subject ID, COVID-19 status, age in years and sex. Where HLA class I and class II types were available, the types were taken from metadata supplied by the sample provider, not from assay-based typing.

General findings and caveats noted by the study authors: How much clinical and demographic metadata was included differed by source and by participant, and the metadata was provided uncurated.

TCRbeta CDR3 regions were amplified from genomic DNA by means of the immunoSEQ Assay, a bias-controlled multiplex PCR. As for the authors' bioinformatics: Nucleated cell counts per sample were estimated from amplification of reference gene primers within the assay. Sequence reads were collapsed and filtered to measure the absolute abundance of every unique TCRbeta CDR3 rearrangement. For each sample, productive Simpson clonality was calculated as the square root of Simpson's diversity index over productive rearrangements. This immuneACCESS table, as held by TCRdb, lists in-frame sequences with V and J called but not all clones. Of the missing ones, under half trace to an unresolved V gene in checked studies; the others have no known cause. The D gene and trimming were derived from the DNA, and the V and J assignments and clone size from that table. For this sample the table gives a few hundred thousand clones, of which 70% to 90% were detected only once. Together, the top ten hold around 0.67% of the sample.

Each collaborating institution followed its own protocols to collect whole blood in K2EDTA tubes. For TCRbeta analysis, collaborators shipped samples in one of three forms: frozen whole blood, isolated PBMCs, or DNA extracted from either of those sample types. Between the V and J ends, shortened by 2 bases and 4 bases respectively, the junction contains 8 bases. From the cysteine through the phenylalanine, the CDR3 covers 13 amino acids. Kept here is only the CDR3 DNA, which spans 39 bases and is read in frame from base 1. In this chain, TRBV12-3 or TRBV12-4 is recombined with TRBJ2-5; TRBD2 might be the D gene, on 7 matching bases. This clonotype originated in a human donor in a cohort sampled during active COVID-19. The sequencing sample was made of peripheral blood. Read as DNA, the sequence is TGTGCCAGCAGTTTACGGGGGGCAGAGACCCAGTACTTC. Translated, it reads CASSLRGAETQYF.